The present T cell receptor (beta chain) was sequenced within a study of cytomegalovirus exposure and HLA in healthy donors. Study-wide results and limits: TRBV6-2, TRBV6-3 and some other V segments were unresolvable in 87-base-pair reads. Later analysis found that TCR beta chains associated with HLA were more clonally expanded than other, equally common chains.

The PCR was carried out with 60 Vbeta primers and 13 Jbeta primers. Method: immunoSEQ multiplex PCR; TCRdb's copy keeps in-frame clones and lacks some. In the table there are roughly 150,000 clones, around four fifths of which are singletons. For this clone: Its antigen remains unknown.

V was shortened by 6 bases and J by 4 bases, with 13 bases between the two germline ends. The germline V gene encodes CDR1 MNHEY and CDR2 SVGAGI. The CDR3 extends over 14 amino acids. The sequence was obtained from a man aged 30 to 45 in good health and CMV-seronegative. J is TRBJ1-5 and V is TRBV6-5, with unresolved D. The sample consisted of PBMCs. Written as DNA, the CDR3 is TGTGCCAGCAGCTTAAGGACGGGAAATCAGCCCCAGCATTTT. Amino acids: CASSLRTGNQPQHF.